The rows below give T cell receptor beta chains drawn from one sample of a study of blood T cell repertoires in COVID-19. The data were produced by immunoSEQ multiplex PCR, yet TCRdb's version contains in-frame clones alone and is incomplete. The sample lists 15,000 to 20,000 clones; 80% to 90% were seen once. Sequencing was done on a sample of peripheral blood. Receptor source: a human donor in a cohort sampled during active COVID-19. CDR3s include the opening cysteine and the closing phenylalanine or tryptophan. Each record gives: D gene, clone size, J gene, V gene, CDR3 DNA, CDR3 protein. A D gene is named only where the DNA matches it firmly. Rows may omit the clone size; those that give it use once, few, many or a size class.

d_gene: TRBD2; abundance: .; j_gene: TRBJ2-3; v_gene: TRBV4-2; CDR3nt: TGTGCCAGCAGCCAACTAGGACTAGCGGGGGGGCCGGGGGAGACAGATACGCAGTATTTT; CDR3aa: CASSQLGLAGGPGETDTQYF
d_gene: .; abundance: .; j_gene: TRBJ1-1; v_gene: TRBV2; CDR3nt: TGTGCCAGCAGTGAATCCAGGGACACTGAAGCTTTCTTT; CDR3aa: CASSESRDTEAFF
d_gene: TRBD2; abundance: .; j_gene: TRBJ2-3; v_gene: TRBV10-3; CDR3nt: TGTGCCACCGGGTCCGGGACTAGAGGGACAGATACGCAGTATTTT; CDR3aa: CATGSGTRGTDTQYF
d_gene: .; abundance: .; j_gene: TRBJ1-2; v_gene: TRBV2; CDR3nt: TGTGCCAGCAGTGTATGGCAAACTAACTATGGCTACACCTTC; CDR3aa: CASSVWQTNYGYTF
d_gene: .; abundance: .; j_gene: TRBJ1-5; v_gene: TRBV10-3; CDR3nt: TGTGCCATCACACAGGGAGCTTTTTCTCAGCCCCAGCATTTT; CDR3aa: CAITQGAFSQPQHF
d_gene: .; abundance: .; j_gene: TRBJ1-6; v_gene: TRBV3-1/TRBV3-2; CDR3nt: TGTGCCAGCAGCCAAGAACGAATAATCGGGTCACCCCTCCACTTT; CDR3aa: CASSQERIIGSPLHF
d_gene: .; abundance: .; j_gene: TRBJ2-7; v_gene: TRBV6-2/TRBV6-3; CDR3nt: TGTGCCAGCAGTTACCCGCGAGAGGTCCACTCCTACGAGCAGTACTTC; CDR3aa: CASSYPREVHSYEQYF
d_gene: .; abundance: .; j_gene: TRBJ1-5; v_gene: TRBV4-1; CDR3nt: TGCGCCAGCAGCGAGATGACGGGAGCAAATCAGCCCCAGCATTTT; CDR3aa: CASSEMTGANQPQHF
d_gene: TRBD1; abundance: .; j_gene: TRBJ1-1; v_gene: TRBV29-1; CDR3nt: TGCAGCGTTGGCCTCCGGGACAGGAGCACTGAAGCTTTCTTT; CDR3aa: CSVGLRDRSTEAFF
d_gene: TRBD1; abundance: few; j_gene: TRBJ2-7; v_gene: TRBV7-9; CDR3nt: TGTGCCAGCAGCTTAGGACAGGGGTTTTACGAGCAGTACTTC; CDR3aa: CASSLGQGFYEQYF
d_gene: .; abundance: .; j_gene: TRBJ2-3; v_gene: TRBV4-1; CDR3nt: TGCGCCAGCAGCCAGGACTCCGCTAGCTTCACAGATACGCAGTATTTT; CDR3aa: CASSQDSASFTDTQYF
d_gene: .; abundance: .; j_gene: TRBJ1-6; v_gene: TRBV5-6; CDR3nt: TGTGCCAGCAGCCAACGCGCATCCCCCCCCCATAATTCACCCCTCCACTTT; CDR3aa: CASSQRASPPHNSPLHF
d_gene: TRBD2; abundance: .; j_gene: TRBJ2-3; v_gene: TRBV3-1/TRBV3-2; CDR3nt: TGTGCCAGCAGTGAACTAGCGGCTGGGACAGATACGCAGTATTTT; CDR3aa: CASSELAAGTDTQYF
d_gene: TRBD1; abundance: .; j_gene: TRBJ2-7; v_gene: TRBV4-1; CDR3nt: TGCGCCAGCAGCCAAGATGCCGGACAGGGGACCTACGAGCAGTACTTC; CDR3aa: CASSQDAGQGTYEQYF
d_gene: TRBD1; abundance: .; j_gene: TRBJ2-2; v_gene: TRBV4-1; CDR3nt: TGCGCCAGCAGCCAAGAACCAATTAGGGACAGAAAGAACACCGGGGAGCTGTTTTTT; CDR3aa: CASSQEPIRDRKNTGELFF
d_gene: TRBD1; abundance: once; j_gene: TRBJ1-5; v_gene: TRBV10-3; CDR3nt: TGTGCCACCTTATCCGGGACAGTTAAAGGTCAGCCCCAGCATTTT; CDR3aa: CATLSGTVKGQPQHF
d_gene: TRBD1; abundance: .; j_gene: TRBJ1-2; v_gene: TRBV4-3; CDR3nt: TGCGCCAGCAGCCAAGATTTAGGGGGCAGGGGCTACACCTTC; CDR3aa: CASSQDLGGRGYTF
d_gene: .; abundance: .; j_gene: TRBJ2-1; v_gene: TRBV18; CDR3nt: TGTGCCAGCTCAAAATATCAGGGATCCTCCTACAATGAGCAGTTCTTC; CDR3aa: CASSKYQGSSYNEQFF
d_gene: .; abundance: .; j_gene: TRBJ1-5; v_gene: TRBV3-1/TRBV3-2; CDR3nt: TGTGCCAGCAGCCAAGATAATACAGGGAGTCAGCCCCAGCATTTT; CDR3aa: CASSQDNTGSQPQHF
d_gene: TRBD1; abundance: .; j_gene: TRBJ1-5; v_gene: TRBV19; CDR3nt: TGTGCCAGCCGCCGGGACAGGGGCAATCAGCCCCAGCATTTT; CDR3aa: CASRRDRGNQPQHF
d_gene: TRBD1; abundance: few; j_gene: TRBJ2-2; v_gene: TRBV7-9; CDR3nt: TGTGCCAGCAGCCCCCGACAGGGTCTGGCCGGGGAGCTGTTTTTT; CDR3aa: CASSPRQGLAGELFF
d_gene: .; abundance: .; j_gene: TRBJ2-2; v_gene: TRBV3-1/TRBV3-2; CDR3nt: TGTGCCAGCAGCCATACGAGACTAGGCGGCGGGGAGCTGTTTTTT; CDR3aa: CASSHTRLGGGELFF
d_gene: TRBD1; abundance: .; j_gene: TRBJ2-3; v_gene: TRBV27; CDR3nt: TGTGCCAGCCGAGACAGGGGAGGCACAGATACGCAGTATTTT; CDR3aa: CASRDRGGTDTQYF
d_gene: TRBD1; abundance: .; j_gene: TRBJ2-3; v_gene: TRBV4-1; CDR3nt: TGCGCCAGCAGCCCGCCGCCCCGGACAGGATTGACAGATACGCAGTATTTT; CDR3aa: CASSPPPRTGLTDTQYF
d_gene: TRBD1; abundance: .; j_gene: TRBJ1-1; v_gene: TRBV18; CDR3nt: TGTGCCAGCTCACCGACAGGGTTGAGCACTGAAGCTTTCTTT; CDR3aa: CASSPTGLSTEAFF
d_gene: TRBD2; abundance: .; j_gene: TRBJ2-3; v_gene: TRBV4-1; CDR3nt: TGCGCCAGCAGCCAGAGAGCGGGGGGGACTAGCACAGATACGCAGTATTTT; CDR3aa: CASSQRAGGTSTDTQYF
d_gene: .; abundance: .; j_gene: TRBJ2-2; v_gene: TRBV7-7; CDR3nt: TGTGCCAGCAGCTTGGCCGGGGAGGGGGAGCTGTTTTTT; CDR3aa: CASSLAGEGELFF
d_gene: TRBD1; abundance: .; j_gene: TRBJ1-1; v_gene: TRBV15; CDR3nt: TGTGCCACCAGCACCAGAGACAGGGGAGAAACTGAAGCTTTCTTT; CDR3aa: CATSTRDRGETEAFF
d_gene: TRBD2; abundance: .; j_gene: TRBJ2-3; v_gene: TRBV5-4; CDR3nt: TGTGCCAGCAGCGCGCCCGGGACTAGCGCAGATACGCAGTATTTT; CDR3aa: CASSAPGTSADTQYF
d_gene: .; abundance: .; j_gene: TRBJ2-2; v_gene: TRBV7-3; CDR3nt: TGTGCCAGCAGTCTGACAGGAGGAACCGGGGAGCTGTTTTTT; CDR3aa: CASSLTGGTGELFF
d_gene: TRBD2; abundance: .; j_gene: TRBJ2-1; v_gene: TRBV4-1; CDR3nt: TGCGCCAGCAGCCTAAGATTGTTGAGCACAGGGACTAGCGGGACGAATGAGCAGTTCTTC; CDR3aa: CASSLRLLSTGTSGTNEQFF
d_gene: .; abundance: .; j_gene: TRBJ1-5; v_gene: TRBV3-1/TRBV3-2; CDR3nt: TGTGCCAGCAGCCAGCGTCAAAATCAGCCCCAGCATTTT; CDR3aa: CASSQRQNQPQHF
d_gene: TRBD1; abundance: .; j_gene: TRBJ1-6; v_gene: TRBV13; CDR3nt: TGTGCCAGCAGTTTATCCCCGGGACAGGTTCTCCACTTT; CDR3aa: CASSLSPGQVLHF
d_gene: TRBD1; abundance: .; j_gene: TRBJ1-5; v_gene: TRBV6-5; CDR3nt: TGTGCCAGCAGTAGAAACAGGGGGGATCAGCCCCAGCATTTT; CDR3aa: CASSRNRGDQPQHF
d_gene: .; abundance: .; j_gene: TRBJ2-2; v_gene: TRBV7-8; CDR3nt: TGTGCCAGCAGCTTAGAGTGGCCAGGGGCGAACACCGGGGAGCTGTTTTTT; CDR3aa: CASSLEWPGANTGELFF
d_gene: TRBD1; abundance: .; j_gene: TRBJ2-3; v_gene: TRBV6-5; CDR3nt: TGTGCCAGCAGTTACACAGGGGGCTTAACAGATACGCAGTATTTT; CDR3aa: CASSYTGGLTDTQYF
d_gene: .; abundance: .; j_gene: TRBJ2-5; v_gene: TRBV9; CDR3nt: TGTGCCAGCAGCCTAACTAGTTCGTGGGAGACCCAGTACTTC; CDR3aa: CASSLTSSWETQYF
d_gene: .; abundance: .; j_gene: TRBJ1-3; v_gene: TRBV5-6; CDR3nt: TGTGCCAGCAGCTACTCGACAGCTAGAAACTCTGGAAACACCATATATTTT; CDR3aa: CASSYSTARNSGNTIYF
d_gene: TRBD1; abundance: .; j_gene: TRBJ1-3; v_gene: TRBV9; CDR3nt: TGTGCCAGCAGCGCTACAGGGGCTGGAAACACCATATATTTT; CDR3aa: CASSATGAGNTIYF
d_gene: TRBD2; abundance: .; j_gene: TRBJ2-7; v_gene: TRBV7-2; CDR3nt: TGTGCCAGCAGCTTACTAGGGACTAGCGGGAGGCCCATCGCCTACGAGCAGTACTTC; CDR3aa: CASSLLGTSGRPIAYEQYF